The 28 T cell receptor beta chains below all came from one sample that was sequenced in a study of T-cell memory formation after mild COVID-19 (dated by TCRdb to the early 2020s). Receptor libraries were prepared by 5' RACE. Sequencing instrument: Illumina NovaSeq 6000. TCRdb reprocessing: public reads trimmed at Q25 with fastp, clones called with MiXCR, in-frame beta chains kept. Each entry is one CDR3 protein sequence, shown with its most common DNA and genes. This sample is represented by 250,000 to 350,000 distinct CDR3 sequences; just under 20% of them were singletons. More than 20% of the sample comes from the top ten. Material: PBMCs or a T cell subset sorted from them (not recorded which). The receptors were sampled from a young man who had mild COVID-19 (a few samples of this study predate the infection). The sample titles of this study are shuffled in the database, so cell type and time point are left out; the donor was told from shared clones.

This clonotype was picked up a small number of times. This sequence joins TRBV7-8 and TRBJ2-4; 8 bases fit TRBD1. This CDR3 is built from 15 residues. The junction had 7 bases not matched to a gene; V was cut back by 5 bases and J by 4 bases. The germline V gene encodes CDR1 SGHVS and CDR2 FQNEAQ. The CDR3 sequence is CASSPDRVAKNIQYF. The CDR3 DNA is TGTGCCAGCAGCCCGGACAGGGTTGCAAAAAACATTCAGTACTTC.

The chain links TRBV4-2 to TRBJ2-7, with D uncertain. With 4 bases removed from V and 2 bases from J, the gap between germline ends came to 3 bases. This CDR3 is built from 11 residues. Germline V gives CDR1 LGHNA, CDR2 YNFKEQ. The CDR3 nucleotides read TGTGCCAGCAGCCTTACCTACGAGCAGTACGTC. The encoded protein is CASSLTYEQYV.

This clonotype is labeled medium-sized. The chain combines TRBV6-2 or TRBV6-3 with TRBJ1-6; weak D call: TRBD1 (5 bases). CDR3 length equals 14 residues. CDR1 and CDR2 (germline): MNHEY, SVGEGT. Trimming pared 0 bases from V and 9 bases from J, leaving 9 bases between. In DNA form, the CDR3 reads TGTGCCAGCAGTTACTCGGGGGGGACTTCACCCCTCCACTTT. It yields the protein CASSYSGGTSPLHF.

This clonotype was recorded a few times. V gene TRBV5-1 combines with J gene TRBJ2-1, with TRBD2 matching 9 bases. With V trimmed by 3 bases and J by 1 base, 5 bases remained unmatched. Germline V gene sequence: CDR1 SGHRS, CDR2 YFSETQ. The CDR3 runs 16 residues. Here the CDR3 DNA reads TGCGCCAGCAGCTCCCTGACTAGCGGATCCTACAATGAGCAGTTCTTC. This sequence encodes CASSSLTSGSYNEQFF.

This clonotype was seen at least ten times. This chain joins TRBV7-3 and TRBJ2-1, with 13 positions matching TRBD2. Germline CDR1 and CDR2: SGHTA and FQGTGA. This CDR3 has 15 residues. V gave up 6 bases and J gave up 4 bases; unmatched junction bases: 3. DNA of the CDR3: TGTGCCAGCAGTTTGACTAGCGGGGGGTACAATGAGCAGTTCTTC. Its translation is CASSLTSGGYNEQFF.

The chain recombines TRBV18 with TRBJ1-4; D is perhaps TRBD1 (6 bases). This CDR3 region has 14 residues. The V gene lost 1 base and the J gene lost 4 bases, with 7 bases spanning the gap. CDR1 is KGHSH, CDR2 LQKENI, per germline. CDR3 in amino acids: CASSPRTDNEKLFF. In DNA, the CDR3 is TGTGCCAGCTCACCACGGACAGATAATGAAAAACTGTTTTTT. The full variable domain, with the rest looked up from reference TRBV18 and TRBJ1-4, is NAGVMQNPRHLVRRRGQEARLRCSPMKGHSHVYWYRQLPEEGLKFMVYLQKENIIDESGMPKERFSAEFPKEGPSILRIQQVVRGDSAAYFCASSPRTDNEKLFFGSGTQLSVL.

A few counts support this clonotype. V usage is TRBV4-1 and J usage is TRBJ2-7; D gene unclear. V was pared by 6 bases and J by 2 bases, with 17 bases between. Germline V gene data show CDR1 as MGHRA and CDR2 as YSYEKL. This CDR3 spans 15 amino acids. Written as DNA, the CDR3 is TGCGCCAGCAGGCCGGCTGACTTGTTGGCCTACGAGCAGTACTTC. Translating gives CASRPADLLAYEQYF.

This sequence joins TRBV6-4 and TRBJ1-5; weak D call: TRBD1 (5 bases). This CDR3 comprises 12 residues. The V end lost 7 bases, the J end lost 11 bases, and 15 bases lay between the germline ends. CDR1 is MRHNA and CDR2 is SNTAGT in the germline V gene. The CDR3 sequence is CASKARAMSQHF. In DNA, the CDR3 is TGTGCCAGCAAAGCCAGGGCCATGTCCCAGCATTTT.

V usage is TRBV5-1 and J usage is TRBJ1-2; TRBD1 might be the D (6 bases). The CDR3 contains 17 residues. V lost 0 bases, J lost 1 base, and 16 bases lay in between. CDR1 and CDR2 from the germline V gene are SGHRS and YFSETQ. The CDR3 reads CASSLGQVGLRNYGYTF. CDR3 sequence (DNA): TGCGCCAGCAGCTTGGGACAGGTTGGATTGCGTAACTATGGCTACACCTTC.

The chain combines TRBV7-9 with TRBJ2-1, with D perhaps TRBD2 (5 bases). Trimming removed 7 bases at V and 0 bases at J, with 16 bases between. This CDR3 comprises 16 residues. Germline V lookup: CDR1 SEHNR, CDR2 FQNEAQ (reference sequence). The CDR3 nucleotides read TGTGCCAGCATCGAGGGTCAGTACAGCTCCTACAATGAGCAGTTCTTC. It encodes CASIEGQYSSYNEQFF.

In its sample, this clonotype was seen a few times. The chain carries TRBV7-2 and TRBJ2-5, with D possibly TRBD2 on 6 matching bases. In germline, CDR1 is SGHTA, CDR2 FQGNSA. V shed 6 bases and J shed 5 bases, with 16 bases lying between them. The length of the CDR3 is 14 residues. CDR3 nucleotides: TGTGCCAGCAGGGGGGGACTGCCGTTGGAGACCCAGTACTTC. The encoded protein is CASRGGLPLETQYF. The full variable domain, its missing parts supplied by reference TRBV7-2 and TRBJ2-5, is GAGVSQSPSNKVTEKGKDVELRCDPISGHTALYWYRQSLGQGLEFLIYFQGNSAPDKSGLPSDRFSAERTGGSVSTLTIQRTQQEDSAVYLCASRGGLPLETQYFGPGTRLLVL.

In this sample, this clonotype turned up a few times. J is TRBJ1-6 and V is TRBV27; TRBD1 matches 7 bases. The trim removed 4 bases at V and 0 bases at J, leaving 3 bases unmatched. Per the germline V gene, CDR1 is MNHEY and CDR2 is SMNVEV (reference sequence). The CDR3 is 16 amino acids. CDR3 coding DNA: TGTGCCAGCAGTTGGGGACAGCTCTCCTATAATTCACCCCTCCACTTT. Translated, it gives CASSWGQLSYNSPLHF.

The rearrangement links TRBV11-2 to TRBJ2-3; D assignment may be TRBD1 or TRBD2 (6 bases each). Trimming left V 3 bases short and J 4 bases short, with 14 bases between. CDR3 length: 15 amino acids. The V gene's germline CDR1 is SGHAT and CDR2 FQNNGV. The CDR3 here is CASSFSPGAADTQYF. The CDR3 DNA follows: TGTGCCAGCAGCTTTTCACCGGGGGCCGCAGATACGCAGTATTTT.

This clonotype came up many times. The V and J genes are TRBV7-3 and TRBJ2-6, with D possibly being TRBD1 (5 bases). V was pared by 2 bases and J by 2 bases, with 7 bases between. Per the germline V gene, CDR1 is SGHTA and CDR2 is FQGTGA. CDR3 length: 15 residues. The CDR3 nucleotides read TGTGCCAGCAGCTTACAGGGCCCTGGGGCCAACGTCCTGACTTTC. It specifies CASSLQGPGANVLTF.

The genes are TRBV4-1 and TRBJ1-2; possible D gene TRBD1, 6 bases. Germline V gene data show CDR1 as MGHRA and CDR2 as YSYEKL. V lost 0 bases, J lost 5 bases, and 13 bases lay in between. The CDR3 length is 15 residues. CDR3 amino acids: CASSQDESGVYGYTF. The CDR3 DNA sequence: TGCGCCAGCAGCCAAGATGAGTCAGGGGTTTATGGCTACACCTTC.

The CDR3 spells CASSPFGDGQPQHF. DNA for the CDR3: TGTGCCAGCAGCCCCTTCGGGGACGGTCAGCCCCAGCATTTT. V usage is TRBV7-9 and J usage is TRBJ1-5; perhaps TRBD1 as D (5 bases). V lost 5 bases and J lost 6, with 14 bases in between. This CDR3 has 14 amino acids. CDR1 and CDR2 from the germline V gene are SEHNR and FQNEAQ (reference sequence).

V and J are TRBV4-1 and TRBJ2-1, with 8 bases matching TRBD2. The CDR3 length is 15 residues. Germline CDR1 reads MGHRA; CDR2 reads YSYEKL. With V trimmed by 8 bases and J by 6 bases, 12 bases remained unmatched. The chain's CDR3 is CASALYGTRTNEQFF. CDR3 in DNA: TGCGCCAGCGCCCTTTACGGGACTAGAACCAATGAGCAGTTCTTC.

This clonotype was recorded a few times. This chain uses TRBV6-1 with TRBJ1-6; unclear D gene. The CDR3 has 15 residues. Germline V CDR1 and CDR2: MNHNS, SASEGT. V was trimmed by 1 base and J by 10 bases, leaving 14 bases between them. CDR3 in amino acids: CASSEGGNLESPLHF. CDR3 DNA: TGTGCCAGCAGTGAAGGGGGTAACCTTGAATCACCCCTCCACTTT.

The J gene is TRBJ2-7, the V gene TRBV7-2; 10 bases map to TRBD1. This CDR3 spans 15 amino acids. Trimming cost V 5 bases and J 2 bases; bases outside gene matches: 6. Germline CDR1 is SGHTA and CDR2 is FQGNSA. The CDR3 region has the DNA TGTGCCAGCAGCGCGAGAGGGACAGGGGCCTACGAGCAGTACGTC. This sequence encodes CASSARGTGAYEQYV.

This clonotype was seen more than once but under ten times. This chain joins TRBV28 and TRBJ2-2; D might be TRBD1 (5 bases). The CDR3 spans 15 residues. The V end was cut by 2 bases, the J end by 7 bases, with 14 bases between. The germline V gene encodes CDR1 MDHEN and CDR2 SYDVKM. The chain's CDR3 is CASSLTGIANGELFF. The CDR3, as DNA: TGTGCCAGCAGTTTAACAGGCATAGCAAACGGGGAGCTGTTTTTT.

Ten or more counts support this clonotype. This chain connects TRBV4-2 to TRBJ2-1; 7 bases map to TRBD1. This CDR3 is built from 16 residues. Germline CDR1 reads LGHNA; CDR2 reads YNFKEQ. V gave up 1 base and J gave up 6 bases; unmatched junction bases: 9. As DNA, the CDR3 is TGTGCCAGCAGCCAAGGATCCCTCAGGGGGACCAATGAGCAGTTCTTC. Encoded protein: CASSQGSLRGTNEQFF.

The DNA of the CDR3 is TGCGCCAGCAGCTTGGGGACAGGGGGCACTGAAGCTTTCTTT. It codes for CASSLGTGGTEAFF. The gene calls are TRBV5-1 and TRBJ1-1; 10 positions agree with TRBD1. The CDR3 is made up of 14 amino acids. Trimming cost V 0 bases and J 4 bases; bases outside gene matches: 0. Germline CDR1 SGHRS, CDR2 YFSETQ.

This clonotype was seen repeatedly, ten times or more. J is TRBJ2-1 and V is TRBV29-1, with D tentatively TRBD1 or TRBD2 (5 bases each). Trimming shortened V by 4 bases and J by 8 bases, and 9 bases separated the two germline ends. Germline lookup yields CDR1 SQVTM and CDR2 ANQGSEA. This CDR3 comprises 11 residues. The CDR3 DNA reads TGCAGCGTTGGTGGGGGAGATGAGCAGTTCTTC. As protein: CSVGGGDEQFF.

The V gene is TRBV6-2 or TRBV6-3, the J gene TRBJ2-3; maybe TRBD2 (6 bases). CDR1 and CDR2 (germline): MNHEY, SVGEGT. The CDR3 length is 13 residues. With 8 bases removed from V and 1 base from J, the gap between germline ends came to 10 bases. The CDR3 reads CASGGTGTDTQYF. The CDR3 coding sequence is TGTGCCAGCGGGGGGACTGGCACAGATACGCAGTATTTT.

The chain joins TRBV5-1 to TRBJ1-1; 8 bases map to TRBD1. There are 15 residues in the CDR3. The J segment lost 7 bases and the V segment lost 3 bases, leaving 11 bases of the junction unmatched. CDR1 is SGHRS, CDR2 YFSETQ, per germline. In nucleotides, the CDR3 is TGCGCCAGCAGCTCTTACCGGACAGGGAGGAGTGAAGCTTTCTTT. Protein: CASSSYRTGRSEAFF.

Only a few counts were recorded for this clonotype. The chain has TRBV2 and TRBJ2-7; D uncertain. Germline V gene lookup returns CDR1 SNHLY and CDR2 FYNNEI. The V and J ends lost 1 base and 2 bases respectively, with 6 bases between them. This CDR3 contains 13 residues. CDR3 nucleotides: TGTGCCAGCAGTGAAGGCCTGCCCTACGAGCAGTACTTC. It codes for CASSEGLPYEQYF.

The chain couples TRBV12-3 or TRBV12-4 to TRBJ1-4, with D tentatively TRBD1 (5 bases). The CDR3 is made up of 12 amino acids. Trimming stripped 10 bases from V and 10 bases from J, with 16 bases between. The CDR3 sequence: CATRDFDGKLFF. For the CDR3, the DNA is TGTGCCACGCGGGACTTCGACGGAAAACTGTTTTTT.

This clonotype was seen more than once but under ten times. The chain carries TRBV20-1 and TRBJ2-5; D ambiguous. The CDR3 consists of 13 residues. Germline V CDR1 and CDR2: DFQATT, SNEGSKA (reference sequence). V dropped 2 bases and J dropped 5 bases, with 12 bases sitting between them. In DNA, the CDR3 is TGCAGTGCTAGACCTCTGGCGACGGAGACCCAGTACTTC. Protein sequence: CSARPLATETQYF.